This T cell receptor (beta chain) was obtained from a study of T-cell reconstitution after alpha-beta-depleted transplantation in children. The CDR3 contains 13 residues. Germline V gene data show CDR1 as DFQATT and CDR2 as SNEGSKA (reference sequence). Study results and caveats: Once a year had passed after transplant, T-cell counts and diversity came mostly from newly produced T cells. At day 60, the high TCRbeta diversity found in some patients originated from recipient T cells and thymic progenitors that had survived. There were reportedly several hundred expanded graft clones from which alpha-beta T cells came about two months after transplant.

Details on this clonotype: Its antigen remains unidentified.

A library of TCRbeta sequences, prepared with unique molecular identifiers, was generated. Using its own MiXCR run on the PCR reads, TCRdb lists one record per CDR3 protein. The repertoire holds fewer than 250,000 distinct CDR3 sequences, with about 15% as singletons. The chain carries TRBV20-1 and TRBJ2-1; no definite D call. The material was PBMCs, mostly from graft donor cells, obtained 360 days after TCRalphabeta/CD19-depleted stem cell transplant. The receptor comes from a male patient aged 2-10 years who had a stem cell transplant for acute lymphoblastic leukemia, so the T cells may come from the graft donor. The CDR3 is CSVGISVRDEQFF. CDR3 DNA sequence: TGCAGCGTGGGGATCTCTGTGCGCGATGAGCAGTTCTTC.